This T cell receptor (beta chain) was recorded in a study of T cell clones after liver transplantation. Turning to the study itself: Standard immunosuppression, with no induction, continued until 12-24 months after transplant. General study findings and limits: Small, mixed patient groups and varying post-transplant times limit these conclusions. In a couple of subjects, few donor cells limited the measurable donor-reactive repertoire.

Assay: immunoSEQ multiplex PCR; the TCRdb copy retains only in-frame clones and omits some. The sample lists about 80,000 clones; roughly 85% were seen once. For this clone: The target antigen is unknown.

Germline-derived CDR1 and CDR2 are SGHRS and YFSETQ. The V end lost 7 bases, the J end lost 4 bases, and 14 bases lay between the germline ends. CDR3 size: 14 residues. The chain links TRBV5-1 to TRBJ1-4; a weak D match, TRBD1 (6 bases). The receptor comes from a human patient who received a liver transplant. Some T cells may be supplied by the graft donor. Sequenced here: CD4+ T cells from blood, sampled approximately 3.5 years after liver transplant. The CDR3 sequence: CASAIGGGNEKLFF. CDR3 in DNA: TGCGCCAGCGCTATAGGGGGAGGTAATGAAAAACTGTTTTTT.